This T cell receptor beta chain was documented in a study of cytotoxic CD8 clonotypes in ibrutinib-treated CLL. As for the study in general: Investigators reported roughly 24 partial and 2 complete responses; after median around 63 months, roughly 14 patients remained remitted and approximately twelve progressed. The study, taken as a whole, reports: Public clonotypes (which were uncommon) either contracted or remained stable on treatment. At ibrutinib response, clonality increased, and at progression it declined back toward baseline.

Per germline, CDR1 SEHNR and CDR2 FQNEAQ (reference sequence). Unmatched junction bases numbered 8, after V lost 4 bases and J lost 6 bases. This CDR3 has 14 amino acids. This clone was observed once. Its antigen is unidentified. Sequencing sought depths of 1 in 200,000 to 1 in 1 million T cells. Sequencing was performed with immunoSEQ multiplex PCR; in TCRdb, only in-frame clones are kept and a portion is missing. The table lists around 250,000 clones, roughly 70% of them singletons, with about 16% in the top ten. The receptor was isolated from a human donor with chronic lymphocytic leukemia. The sample here was PBMCs, taken after 24 months of ibrutinib treatment. V and J are TRBV7-9 and TRBJ1-2, with TRBD1 matching over 7 bases. The CDR3, as DNA: TGTGCCAGCAGCTCCCAGGGGACAGCTAATGGCTACACCTTC. Translated, it gives CASSSQGTANGYTF. The complete variable domain, with remaining parts taken from reference TRBV7-9 and TRBJ1-2, reads DTGVSQNPRHKITKRGQNVTFRCDPISEHNRLYWYRQTLGQGPEFLTYFQNEAQLEKSRLLSDRFSAERPKGSFSTLEIQRTEQGDSAMYLCASSSQGTANGYTFGSGTRLTVV.